The rows below give T cell receptor beta chains drawn from one sample of a study of control samples from healthy donors and cancer patients. Assay used: immunoSEQ multiplex PCR; TCRdb lists only in-frame clones, some missing. The table records just over 150,000 clones, about 94% of them present only once. The sequencing sample was made of blood. The receptor set was obtained from a woman in her 40s in good health. Each CDR3 is given with its conserved first and last residue. Fields, in order: J gene, V gene, CDR3 length, D gene, CDR3 protein. A D gene is named only where the DNA matches it firmly.

TRBJ2-1,TRBV29-1,14,TRBD2,CSVVVGGKPNEQFF
TRBJ2-2,TRBV6-5,14,.,CASSYLQATGELFF
TRBJ1-5,TRBV19,15,.,CASRVTDHSNQPQHF
TRBJ1-1,TRBV9,15,.,CASTAGRGEQVEAFF
TRBJ1-2,TRBV11-2,13,TRBD1,CASSLGDRGRYTF
TRBJ1-1,TRBV5-1,16,.,CASSFGHQRGNTEAFF
TRBJ2-7,TRBV18,18,TRBD2,CASSPGVLRRTSGIEQYF
TRBJ2-6,TRBV4-2,16,.,CASSQDLSSGANVLTF
TRBJ2-3,TRBV30,16,.,CAWSRGGRGSTDTQYF
TRBJ2-2,TRBV11-3,15,TRBD2,CASSFSGGNAGELFF
TRBJ2-7,TRBV27,15,.,CASSSNPGQSYEQYF
TRBJ1-5,TRBV23-1,18,.,CASSHPHTLGVSGQPQHF
TRBJ1-2,TRBV4-2,15,TRBD1,CASSQPGQEYYGYTF
TRBJ1-2,TRBV4-2,14,TRBD1,CASSPPRDSYGYTF
TRBJ1-6,TRBV9,17,.,CASSVGPPGTDNSPLHF
TRBJ2-5,TRBV7-2,14,.,CASSLEARAETQYF
TRBJ1-1,TRBV2,12,.,CASSEQGTEAFF
TRBJ2-6,TRBV19,17,TRBD1,CASSMTGLQPGANVLTF
TRBJ2-1,TRBV6-2/TRBV6-3,18,TRBD2,CASSYEASGRAIPHEQFF
TRBJ1-3,TRBV7-9,19,.,CASSLAVERRALSGNTIYF
TRBJ1-1,TRBV7-2,14,.,CASSGTTMNTEAFF
TRBJ2-7,TRBV6-5,14,TRBD1,CASSQDRQAGEQYF
TRBJ1-1,TRBV12-3/TRBV12-4,13,.,CATISQGITEAFF
TRBJ1-1,TRBV4-1,14,.,CASSQSGTEGEAFF
TRBJ1-6,TRBV5-1,12,.,CASSGERTPLHF
TRBJ1-1,TRBV5-1,14,.,CASSFRGMNTEAFF
TRBJ1-1,TRBV12-5,13,.,CASGLEENTEAFF
TRBJ2-1,TRBV7-3,11,TRBD1,CASSLGQAQFF
TRBJ1-4,TRBV7-9,15,TRBD1,CASSLAQGGNEKLFF
TRBJ1-1,TRBV5-1,15,.,CASSSQGPPGTEAFF
TRBJ1-2,TRBV12-3/TRBV12-4,12,.,CASSFTGDGYTF
TRBJ1-2,TRBV4-3,15,.,CASSQGQPSNYGYTF
TRBJ2-3,TRBV7-9,15,TRBD2,CASSLPSGHTDTQYF
TRBJ1-1,TRBV9,12,.,CASSVTPTEAFF
TRBJ2-1,TRBV6-4,16,TRBD2,CASSVLAGEIYNEQFF
TRBJ2-1,TRBV27,13,.,CASSLSGDNEQFF
TRBJ2-5,TRBV5-1,15,TRBD1,CASSFLDRDGETQYF
TRBJ1-5,TRBV6-2/TRBV6-3,14,.,CASSYRAWDQPQHF
TRBJ1-5,TRBV2,15,.,CASTTMDISNQPQHF
TRBJ2-1,TRBV13,15,TRBD2,CASSLLGGGRNEQFF
TRBJ1-1,TRBV11-2,14,TRBD1,CASSSTGRRTEAFF
TRBJ2-1,TRBV7-2,11,.,CASSLEVEQFF
TRBJ2-5,TRBV7-9,11,.,CASSASRDQYF
TRBJ1-1,TRBV10-3,11,.,CASGQNTEAFF
TRBJ1-5,TRBV6-6,14,.,CASREDRINQPQHF